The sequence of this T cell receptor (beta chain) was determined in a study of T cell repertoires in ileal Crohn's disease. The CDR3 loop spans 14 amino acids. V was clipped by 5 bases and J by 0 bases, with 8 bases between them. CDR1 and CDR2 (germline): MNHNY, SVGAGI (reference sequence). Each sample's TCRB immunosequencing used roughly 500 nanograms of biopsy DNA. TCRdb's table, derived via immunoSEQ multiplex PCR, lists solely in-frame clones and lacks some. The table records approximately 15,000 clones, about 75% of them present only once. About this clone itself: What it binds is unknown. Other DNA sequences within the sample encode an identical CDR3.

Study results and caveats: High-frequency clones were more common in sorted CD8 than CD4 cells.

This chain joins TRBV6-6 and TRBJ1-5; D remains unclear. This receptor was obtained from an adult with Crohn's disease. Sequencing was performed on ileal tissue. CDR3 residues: CASSRDISNQPQHF. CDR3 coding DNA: TGTGCCAGCAGTCGCGACATTAGCAATCAGCCCCAGCATTTT.